This TCR beta chain was identified in a study of T cell changes during pregnancy in multiple sclerosis. There are 17 residues in the CDR3. Germline CDR1 reads SGHRS; CDR2 reads YFSETQ. The V and J ends lost 5 bases and 7 bases, in that order; junction bases with no gene match: 13. Sequenced by immunoSEQ multiplex PCR; TCRdb stores in-frame clones only, minus some. This table holds fewer than 90,000 clones, around 93% found once. This chain links TRBV5-1 with TRBJ2-1, with 12 bases that match TRBD2. This clonotype was sampled from a female donor in good health, enrolled as a control in a pregnancy study. Sample: peripheral blood, taken in the third trimester of pregnancy. The CDR3 here is CASRKGTSGLFPNEQFF. The CDR3 nucleotides are TGCGCCAGCAGAAAAGGGACTAGCGGGCTCTTTCCGAATGAGCAGTTCTTC.